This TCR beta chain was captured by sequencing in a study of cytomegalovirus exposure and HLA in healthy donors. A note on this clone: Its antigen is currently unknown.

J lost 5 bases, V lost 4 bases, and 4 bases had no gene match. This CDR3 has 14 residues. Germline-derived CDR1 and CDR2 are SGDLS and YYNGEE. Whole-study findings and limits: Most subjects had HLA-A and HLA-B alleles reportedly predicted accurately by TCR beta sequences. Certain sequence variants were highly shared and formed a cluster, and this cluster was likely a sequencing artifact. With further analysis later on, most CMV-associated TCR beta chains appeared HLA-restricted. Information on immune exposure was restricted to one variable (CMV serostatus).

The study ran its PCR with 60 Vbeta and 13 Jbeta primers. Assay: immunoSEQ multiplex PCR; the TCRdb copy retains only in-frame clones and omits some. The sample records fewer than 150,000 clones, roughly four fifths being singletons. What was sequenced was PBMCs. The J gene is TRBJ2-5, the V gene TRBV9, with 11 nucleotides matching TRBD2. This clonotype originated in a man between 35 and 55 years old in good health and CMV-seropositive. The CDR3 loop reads CASSPWTSGETQYF. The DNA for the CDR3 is TGTGCCAGCAGCCCGTGGACTAGCGGGGAGACCCAGTACTTC.